This T cell receptor beta chain came from a study of a mutant IDH1 vaccine in newly diagnosed glioma. Time point specified: week 35, safety follow-up. The investigators gave 300 ug of mutant IDH1 20-mer peptide in each vaccine dose, together with topical imiquimod. Some clones are missing from TCRdb's copy, which holds only in-frame ones; the method was immunoSEQ multiplex PCR. The data contain 30,000 to 40,000 clones, approximately 80% of them singletons. Looked up from germline, CDR1 is SGHRS and CDR2 is YFSETQ. The CDR3 is made up of 16 amino acids. Notes on this clone: Its antigen is unknown. The germline gene is not matched at one end of the junction; a read error may be the cause.

The chain joins TRBV5-1 to TRBJ1-5, with 12 bases aligning to TRBD1. The source of this sequence is a woman aged 18-35 years with glioma. The starting material was PBMCs, obtained from a glioma patient whose treatment included an IDH1 peptide vaccine. CDR3: CASSLDGTGGKQPQHF. CDR3 in DNA: TGCGCCAGCAGCTTGGACGGGACAGGGGGCAAGCAGCCCCAGCATTTT.